This T cell receptor (beta chain) was obtained from a study of graft-versus-host responses after intestinal transplantation. Findings of the study overall: Allograft graft-versus-host to host-versus-graft clonal ratios ran high in patients with graft-donor T cell macrochimerism.

A word on this clone: Its specificity is not known.

V was shortened by 6 bases and J by 6 bases, with 9 bases between the two germline ends. The CDR3 has 13 residues. CDR1 MDHEN and CDR2 SYDVKM come from the germline V gene. Generated by immunoSEQ multiplex PCR, the TCRdb table keeps only in-frame clones and is missing some. Among 80,000 to 90,000 clones listed, roughly 92% were seen once. V gene TRBV28 combines with J gene TRBJ1-6; possible D gene TRBD1, 6 bases. Here the sequenced sample was unstimulated CD4+ T cells sorted from spleen or lymph node cells, taken before intestinal transplant. The TCR sequence derives from a human donor who received an intestinal transplant. This CDR3 reads CASRTGPNSPLHF. The DNA for the CDR3 is TGTGCCAGCAGGACAGGTCCTAATTCACCCCTCCACTTT.